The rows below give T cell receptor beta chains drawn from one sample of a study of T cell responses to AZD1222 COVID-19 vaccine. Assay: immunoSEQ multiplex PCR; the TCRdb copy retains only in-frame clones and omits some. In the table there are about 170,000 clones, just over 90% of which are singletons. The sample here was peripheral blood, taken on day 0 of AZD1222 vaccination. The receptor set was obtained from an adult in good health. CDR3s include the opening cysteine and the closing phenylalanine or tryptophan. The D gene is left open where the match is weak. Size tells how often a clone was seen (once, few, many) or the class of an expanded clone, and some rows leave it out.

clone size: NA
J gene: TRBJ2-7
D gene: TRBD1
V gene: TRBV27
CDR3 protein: CASSLGTGTSAYEQYF
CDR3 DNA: TGTGCCAGCAGTTTAGGGACAGGGACTTCAGCCTACGAGCAGTACTTC

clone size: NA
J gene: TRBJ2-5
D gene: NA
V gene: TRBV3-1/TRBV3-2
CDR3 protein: CASSQGGSTQETQYF
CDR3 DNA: TGTGCCAGCAGCCAAGGTGGGTCAACCCAAGAGACCCAGTACTTC

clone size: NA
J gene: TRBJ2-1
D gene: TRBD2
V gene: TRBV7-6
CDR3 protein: CASSLEVGRAGEQFF
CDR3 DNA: TGTGCCAGCAGCTTAGAGGTCGGGAGGGCCGGTGAGCAGTTCTTC

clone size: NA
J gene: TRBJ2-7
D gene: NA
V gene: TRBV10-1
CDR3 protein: CASSEGHSEQYF
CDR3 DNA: TGCGCCAGCAGTGAAGGCCACTCCGAGCAGTACTTC

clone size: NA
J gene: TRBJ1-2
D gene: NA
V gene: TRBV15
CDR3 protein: CATSRGDAGPYGYTF
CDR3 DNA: TGTGCCACCAGCAGAGGGGATGCAGGACCCTATGGCTACACCTTC

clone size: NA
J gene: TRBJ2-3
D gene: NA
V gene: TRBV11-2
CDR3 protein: CASSFNIGTDTQYF
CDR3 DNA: TGTGCCAGCAGCTTTAATATCGGCACAGATACGCAGTATTTT

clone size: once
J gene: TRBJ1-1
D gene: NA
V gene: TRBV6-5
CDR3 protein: CASRTPNMNTEAFF
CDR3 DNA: TGTGCCAGCAGAACACCGAATATGAACACTGAAGCTTTCTTT

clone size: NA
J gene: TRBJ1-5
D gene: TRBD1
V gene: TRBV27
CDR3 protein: CASSPTGGRNQPQHF
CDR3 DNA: TGTGCCAGCAGTCCCACAGGGGGTAGAAATCAGCCCCAGCATTTT

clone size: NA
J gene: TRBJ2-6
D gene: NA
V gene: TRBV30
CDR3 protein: CAWSGGRLTGANVLTF
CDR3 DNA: TGTGCCTGGAGTGGAGGTCGCCTCACTGGGGCCAACGTCCTGACTTTC

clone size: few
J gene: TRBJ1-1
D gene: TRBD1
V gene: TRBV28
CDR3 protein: CASSSGTGGSANTEAFF
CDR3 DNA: TGTGCCAGCAGTTCAGGGACAGGGGGTTCGGCGAACACTGAAGCTTTCTTT

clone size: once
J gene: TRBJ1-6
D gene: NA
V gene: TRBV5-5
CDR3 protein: CASSTSTGVETPLHF
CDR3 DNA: TGTGCCAGCAGCACTTCGACAGGTGTAGAAACACCCCTCCACTTT

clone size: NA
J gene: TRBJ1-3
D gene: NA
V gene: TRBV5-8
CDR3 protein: CASSFPGTAGNTIYF
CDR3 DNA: TGTGCCAGCAGCTTCCCGGGTACGGCTGGAAACACCATATATTTT

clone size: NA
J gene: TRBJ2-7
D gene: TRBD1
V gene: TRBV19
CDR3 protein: CASSWTGGNEQYF
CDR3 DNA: TGTGCCAGTAGCTGGACAGGGGGCAACGAGCAGTACTTC

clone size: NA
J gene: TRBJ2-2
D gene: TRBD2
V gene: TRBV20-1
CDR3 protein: CSASPSGTGELFF
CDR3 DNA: TGCAGTGCTAGTCCTAGCGGCACCGGGGAGCTGTTTTTT

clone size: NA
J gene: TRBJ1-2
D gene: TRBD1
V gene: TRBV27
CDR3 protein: CASSLSGRGRYGYTF
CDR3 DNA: TGTGCCAGCAGTTTATCAGGCAGGGGGAGGTATGGCTACACCTTC

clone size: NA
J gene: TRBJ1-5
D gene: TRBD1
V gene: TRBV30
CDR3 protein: CAWGGQSNQPQHF
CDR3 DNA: TGTGCCTGGGGGGGACAGAGCAATCAGCCCCAGCATTTT

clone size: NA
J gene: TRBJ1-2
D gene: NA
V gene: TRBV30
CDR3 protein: CAWSGTINYGYTF
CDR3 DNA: TGTGCCTGGAGTGGAACTATTAACTATGGCTACACCTTC

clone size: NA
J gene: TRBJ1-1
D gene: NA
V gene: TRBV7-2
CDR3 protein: CASSLEANTEAFF
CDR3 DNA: TGTGCCAGCAGCTTAGAAGCGAACACTGAAGCTTTCTTT

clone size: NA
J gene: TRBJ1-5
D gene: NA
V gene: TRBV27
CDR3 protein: CASSPSRTGQPQHF
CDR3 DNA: TGTGCCAGCAGTCCCTCGCGGACGGGTCAGCCCCAGCATTTT

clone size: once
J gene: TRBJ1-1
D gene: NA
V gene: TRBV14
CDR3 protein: CASSRAGDTEAFF
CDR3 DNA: TGTGCCAGCAGCCGTGCAGGGGACACTGAAGCTTTCTTT

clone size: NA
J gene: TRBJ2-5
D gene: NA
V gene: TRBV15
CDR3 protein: CATSRDRGRETQYF
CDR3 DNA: TGTGCCACCAGCAGAGACAGGGGAAGGGAGACCCAGTACTTC

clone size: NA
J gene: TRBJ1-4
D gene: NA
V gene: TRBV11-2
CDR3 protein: CASSLGQHNEKLFF
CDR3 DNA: TGTGCCAGCAGCTTAGGACAGCATAATGAAAAACTGTTTTTT

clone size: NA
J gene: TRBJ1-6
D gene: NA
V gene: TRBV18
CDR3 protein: CASSDGGYNSPLHF
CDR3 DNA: TGTGCCAGCTCAGACGGGGGCTATAATTCACCCCTCCACTTT

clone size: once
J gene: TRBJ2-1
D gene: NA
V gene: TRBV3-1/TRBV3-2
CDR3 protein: CASSQGQNYNEQFF
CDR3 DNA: TGTGCCAGCAGCCAAGGGCAGAACTACAATGAGCAGTTCTTC

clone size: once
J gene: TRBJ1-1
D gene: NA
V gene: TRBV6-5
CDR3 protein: CASSSGYEAFF
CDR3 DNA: TGTGCCAGCAGTTCGGGGTATGAAGCTTTCTTT

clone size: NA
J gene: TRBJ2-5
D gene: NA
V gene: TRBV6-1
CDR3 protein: CASCEAGGSGGETQYF
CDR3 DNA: TGTGCCAGCTGTGAAGCAGGGGGGTCGGGGGGGGAGACCCAGTACTTC

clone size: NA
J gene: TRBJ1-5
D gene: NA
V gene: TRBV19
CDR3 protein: CASSIGRSDQPQHF
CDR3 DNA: TGTGCCAGTAGTATTGGGAGGTCGGATCAGCCCCAGCATTTT

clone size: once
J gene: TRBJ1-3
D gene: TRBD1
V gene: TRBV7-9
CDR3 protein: CATLPRDRGNTIYF
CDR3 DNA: TGTGCCACCTTACCCCGGGACAGGGGAAACACCATATATTTT

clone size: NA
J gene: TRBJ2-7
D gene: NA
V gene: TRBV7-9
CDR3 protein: CASSRWGTPRLREQYF
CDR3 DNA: TGTGCCAGCAGCCGGTGGGGGACTCCCCGCCTTAGGGAGCAGTACTTC

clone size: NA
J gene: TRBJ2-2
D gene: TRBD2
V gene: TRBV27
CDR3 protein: CASSLLGGDGTGELFF
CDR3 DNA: TGTGCCAGCAGCCTTTTGGGGGGGGACGGCACCGGGGAGCTGTTTTTT

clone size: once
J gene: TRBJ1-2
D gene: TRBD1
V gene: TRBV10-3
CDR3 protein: CAISGQERYGYTF
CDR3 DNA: TGTGCCATCAGCGGACAGGAAAGGTACGGCTACACCTTC

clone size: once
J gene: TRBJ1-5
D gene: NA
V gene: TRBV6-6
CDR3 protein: CASSYQGSPGNQPQHF
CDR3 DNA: TGTGCCAGCAGTTATCAGGGGAGCCCTGGGAATCAGCCCCAGCATTTT

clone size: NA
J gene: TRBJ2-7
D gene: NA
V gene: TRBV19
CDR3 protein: CASGQGYEQYF
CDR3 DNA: TGTGCCTCCGGGCAGGGGTACGAGCAGTACTTC

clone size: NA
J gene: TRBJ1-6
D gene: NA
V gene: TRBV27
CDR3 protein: CASSLEAVGHSPLHF
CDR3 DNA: TGTGCCAGCAGTTTAGAGGCGGTCGGACATTCACCCCTCCACTTT

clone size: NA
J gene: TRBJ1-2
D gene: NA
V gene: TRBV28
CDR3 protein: CASSPSRYYGYTF
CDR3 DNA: TGTGCCAGCAGCCCGTCGCGGTACTATGGCTACACCTTC

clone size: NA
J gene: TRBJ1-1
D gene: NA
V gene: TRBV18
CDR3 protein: CASSFSDTREAFF
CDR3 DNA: TGTGCCAGCTCATTCTCGGACACCCGTGAAGCTTTCTTT

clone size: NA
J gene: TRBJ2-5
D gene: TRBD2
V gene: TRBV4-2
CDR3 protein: CASSQDLTSGRAWETQYF
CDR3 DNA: TGTGCCAGCAGCCAAGACCTGACTAGCGGGAGGGCCTGGGAGACCCAGTACTTC

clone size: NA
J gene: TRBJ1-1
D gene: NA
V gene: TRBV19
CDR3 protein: CASSVGTTNTEAFF
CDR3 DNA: TGTGCCAGTAGCGTTGGGACAACGAACACTGAAGCTTTCTTT

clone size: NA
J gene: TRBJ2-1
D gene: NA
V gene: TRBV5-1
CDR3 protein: CASSSDGHNYNEQFF
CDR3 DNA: TGCGCCAGCAGCTCTGACGGACATAACTACAATGAGCAGTTCTTC

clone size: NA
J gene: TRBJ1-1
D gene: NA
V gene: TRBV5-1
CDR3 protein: CASSLGTGLNTEAFF
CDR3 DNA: TGCGCCAGCAGCTTGGGAACAGGGTTGAACACTGAAGCTTTCTTT

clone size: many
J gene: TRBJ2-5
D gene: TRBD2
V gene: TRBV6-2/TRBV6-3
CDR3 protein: CASSPRLAWPEETQYF
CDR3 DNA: TGTGCCAGCAGCCCTAGACTAGCATGGCCCGAAGAGACCCAGTACTTC

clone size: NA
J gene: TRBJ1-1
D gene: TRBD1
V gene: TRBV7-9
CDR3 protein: CASSLGQGSTEAFF
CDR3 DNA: TGTGCCAGCAGTTTAGGACAGGGAAGCACTGAAGCTTTCTTT

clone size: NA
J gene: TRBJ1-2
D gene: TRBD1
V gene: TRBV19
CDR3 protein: CASSSTGVGYTF
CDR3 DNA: TGTGCCAGTAGTTCGACAGGGGTTGGCTACACCTTC

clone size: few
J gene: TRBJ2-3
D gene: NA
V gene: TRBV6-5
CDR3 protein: CASSRGTDTQYF
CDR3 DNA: TGTGCCAGCAGTCGCGGCACAGATACGCAGTATTTT

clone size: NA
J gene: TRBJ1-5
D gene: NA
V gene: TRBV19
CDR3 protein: CASSIVGVLLGNQPQHF
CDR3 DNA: TGTGCCAGTAGTATCGTGGGGGTCCTCTTAGGCAATCAGCCCCAGCATTTT